Listed here are 10 T cell receptor beta chains from one sample, sequenced in a study of cytomegalovirus exposure and HLA in healthy donors. 13 Jbeta primers and 60 Vbeta primers were used for the PCR. The method was immunoSEQ multiplex PCR; TCRdb's version includes in-frame clones alone and lacks a portion of them. Its table records 85,000 to 90,000 clones. Sequenced material: PBMCs. All receptors come from a man aged 50 to 60 in good health and CMV-seropositive.

The J gene is TRBJ2-7, the V gene TRBV11-2; 11 bases align to TRBD2. The CDR3 contains 15 residues. V gave up 3 bases and J gave up 2 bases; unmatched junction bases: 3. CDR1 is SGHAT, CDR2 FQNNGV, per germline. The CDR3 sequence is CASSFLLAGAYEQYF. DNA for the CDR3: TGTGCCAGCAGCTTCTTACTAGCGGGAGCCTACGAGCAGTACTTC.

The V call is TRBV7-9, the J call TRBJ1-1; D not certain. The V end was cut by 1 base, the J end by 5 bases, with 11 bases between. The CDR3 runs 14 residues. Germline CDR1 and CDR2: SEHNR and FQNEAQ (reference sequence). CDR3 sequence (DNA): TGTGCCAGCAGCTTAGGTGGAGGAGGGACTGAAGCTTTCTTT. Protein product: CASSLGGGGTEAFF.

V and J are TRBV5-1 and TRBJ1-1; unclear D gene. Germline V gene sequence: CDR1 SGHRS, CDR2 YFSETQ. The CDR3 runs 13 residues. V was clipped by 8 bases and J by 4 bases, with 15 bases between them. CDR3 in amino acids: CASSLEVGTEAFF. The CDR3 coding sequence is TGCGCCAGTAGTCTTGAGGTTGGCACTGAAGCTTTCTTT. The entire variable domain, with the rest obtained from reference TRBV5-1 and TRBJ1-1, is as follows: KAGVTQTPRYLIKTRGQQVTLSCSPISGHRSVSWYQQTPGQGLQFLFEYFSETQRNKGNFPGRFSGRQFSNSRSEMNVSTLELGDSALYLCASSLEVGTEAFFGQGTRLTVV.

The V call is TRBV7-9, the J call TRBJ1-4; maybe TRBD1 (5 bases). Germline V lookup: CDR1 SEHNR, CDR2 FQNEAQ (reference sequence). The CDR3 extends over 17 amino acids. V lost 1 base and J 0 bases, leaving 12 bases between the germline ends. CDR3 sequence reads: CASSLGQPPATNEKLFF. In DNA form, the CDR3 reads TGTGCCAGCAGCTTAGGACAGCCGCCCGCAACTAATGAAAAACTGTTTTTT.

The chain is built from TRBV18 and TRBJ2-2; 8 bases agree with TRBD2. V shed 1 base and J 0 bases; nucleotides not matched to a gene: 1. Germline CDR1 reads KGHSH; CDR2 reads LQKENI. The CDR3 covers 16 residues. CDR3: CASSPRTSPNTGELFF. The DNA for the CDR3 is TGTGCCAGCTCACCACGGACTAGCCCGAACACCGGGGAGCTGTTTTTT.

The chain employs TRBV9 and TRBJ2-7, with D perhaps matching TRBD2 (7 bases). Per the germline V gene, CDR1 is SGDLS and CDR2 is YYNGEE. The CDR3 totals 15 residues. V gave up 0 bases and J gave up 4 bases, with 14 bases separating them. The CDR3 sequence: CASSVGGGAGYEQYF. CDR3 nucleotide sequence: TGTGCCAGCAGCGTAGGGGGGGGCGCAGGATACGAGCAGTACTTC.

This chain uses TRBV4-3 with TRBJ1-3; 7 bases align to TRBD1. J gave up 2 bases and V 1 base, and 8 bases lay outside the gene matches. CDR1 is LGHNA and CDR2 is YSLEER in the germline V gene. The CDR3 is 17 residues long. CDR3 coding DNA: TGCGCCAGCAGCCAAGGACTCCAAGGGGGCACTGGAAACACCATATATTTT. Translating it yields CASSQGLQGGTGNTIYF.

The chain recombines TRBV5-4 with TRBJ1-2; TRBD1 agrees at 7 bases. The CDR3 sequence is 15 residues long. The J segment lost 0 bases and the V segment lost 3 bases, leaving 5 bases of the junction unmatched. In germline, CDR1 is SGHNT, CDR2 YYREEE (reference sequence). As DNA, the CDR3 is TGTGCCAGCAGCTCCGGACAGGTTACTAACTATGGCTACACCTTC. Translated, it gives CASSSGQVTNYGYTF.

The chain combines TRBV9 with TRBJ2-7; D is possibly TRBD2 (5 bases). The germline V gene has CDR1 SGDLS and CDR2 YYNGEE. V was clipped by 1 base and J by 3 bases, with 20 bases between them. The CDR3 length is 17 residues. CDR3 nucleotides: TGTGCCAGCAGCGTAATCACCCGACCGGAGGTCGGCTACGAGCAGTACTTC. Protein: CASSVITRPEVGYEQYF.

This sequence joins TRBV27 and TRBJ2-7; D not certain. Germline V CDR1 and CDR2: MNHEY, SMNVEV (reference sequence). V lost 3 bases to trimming and J lost 3 bases, with 12 bases between them. This CDR3 region has 14 residues. Here the CDR3 reads CASSFTFTNYEQYF. Written as DNA, the CDR3 is TGTGCCAGCAGTTTTACATTCACCAACTACGAGCAGTACTTC.